The 32 T cell receptor beta chains below were found in one sample sequenced in a study of Graves' ophthalmopathy and Graves' hyperthyroidism (dated by TCRdb to between 2018 and 2020). Instrument on record: Illumina HiSeq 2000. TCR beta CDR3 regions were amplified from RNA transcripts for repertoire sequencing. The first round was an RT-PCR using HTBI primers with the Qiagen OneStep RT-PCR kit, and this first round was followed by a second-round multiplex PCR, then size selection and purification. Through fastp at Q25 and MiXCR, TCRdb rebuilt clones from the public reads, retaining in-frame beta chains. Each entry is one CDR3 protein sequence, shown with its most common DNA and genes. For this sample the table gives 400,000 or so distinct CDR3 sequences, of which roughly 17% were detected only once. The ten biggest clones cover roughly 2.4% of the sample. Sequenced: peripheral blood. These receptors originate from an adult woman with stable Graves' hyperthyroidism.

Only one count was recorded for this clonotype. J is TRBJ1-5 and V is TRBV6-1, with TRBD1 as a possible D gene (6 bases). Germline assignment: CDR1 MNHNS and CDR2 SASEGT. Trimming pared 5 bases from V and 2 bases from J, leaving 13 bases between. The CDR3 consists of 15 residues. The CDR3 sequence: CASSRQAQGNQPQHF. CDR3 nucleotide sequence: TGTGCCAGCAGTAGACAGGCCCAGGGCAATCAGCCCCAGCATTTT.

This clonotype was observed many times. V and J are TRBV7-9 and TRBJ2-7; no firm D call. The CDR3 covers 11 residues. Germline CDR1 and CDR2: SEHNR and FQNEAQ (reference sequence). Deletions cut 6 bases from V and 6 bases from J, with 9 bases between. The CDR3 nucleotides read TGTGCCAGCAGTCCGGTTAGCGAGCAGTACTTC. Protein sequence: CASSPVSEQYF.

At least ten counts were recorded for this clonotype. The chain recombines TRBV4-3 with TRBJ2-7, with D possibly TRBD2 on 6 matching bases. The germline V gene has CDR1 LGHNA and CDR2 YSLEER. The CDR3 contains 15 residues. Trimming took off 0 bases at V and 5 bases at J, with 14 bases between the two ends. The CDR3 reads CASSQDGGIWNEQYF. The CDR3, as DNA: TGCGCCAGCAGCCAAGATGGGGGGATCTGGAACGAGCAGTACTTC.

This clonotype was recorded many times. This chain connects TRBV12-3 or TRBV12-4 to TRBJ2-1; unclear D gene. CDR3 size: 15 residues. Trimming stripped 2 bases from V and 2 bases from J, with 10 bases between. CDR3 nucleotides: TGTGCCAGCAGTTTACCACGGTCAACCTACAATGAGCAGTTCTTC. Protein product: CASSLPRSTYNEQFF.

This clonotype was seen many times. The rearrangement links TRBV19 to TRBJ1-5, with D unclear. This CDR3 contains 18 residues. Germline values: CDR1 LNHDA, CDR2 SQIVND (reference sequence). V was trimmed by 0 bases and J by 3 bases, leaving 18 bases between them. For the CDR3, the DNA is TGTGCCAGTAGTATAGATCCAAGCTCACCGGCCCCCAATCAGCCCCAGCATTTT. This translates into CASSIDPSSPAPNQPQHF.

This clonotype was observed at least ten times. The V and J genes are TRBV5-1 and TRBJ1-3; tentatively, D is TRBD1 (6 bases). Germline CDR1 SGHRS, CDR2 YFSETQ. V was cut by 5 bases and J by 0 bases, with 12 bases left in between. The CDR3 extends over 15 amino acids. CDR3 amino acids: CASRRDRNSGNTIYF. CDR3 in DNA: TGCGCCAGCAGACGCGACAGGAACTCTGGAAACACCATATATTTT.

This clonotype was seen many times. The CDR3 DNA sequence: TGTGCCAGCAGTCAGGGACAGACTCTCGAGCAGTACTTC. It specifies CASSQGQTLEQYF. The chain is built from TRBV19 and TRBJ2-7; TRBD1 agrees at 7 bases. The CDR3 has 13 residues. The germline V gene encodes CDR1 LNHDA and CDR2 SQIVND (reference sequence). V gave up 9 bases and J gave up 6 bases; unmatched junction bases: 11.

The table lists this clonotype with a few counts. This chain uses TRBV7-6 with TRBJ2-5; 11 positions agree with TRBD2. CDR3 length: 16 residues. Germline CDR1 SGHVS, CDR2 FNYEAQ. V was clipped by 5 bases and J by 5 bases; unmatched bases: 10. In nucleotides, the CDR3 is TGTGCCAGCAGCCTCCTAGCGGGAGGACCGGGGGAGACCCAGTACTTC. It codes for CASSLLAGGPGETQYF.

The CDR3 sequence: CASSPLIRTDRYGYTF. The CDR3 region has the DNA TGTGCCAGCTCACCACTAATTAGGACAGACAGATATGGCTACACCTTC. The rearrangement links TRBV18 to TRBJ1-2; a weak D match, TRBD1 (6 bases). Germline V CDR1 and CDR2: KGHSH, LQKENI. V was shortened by 1 base and J by 5 bases, with 17 bases between the two germline ends. The CDR3 length is 16 residues.

This chain connects TRBV5-1 to TRBJ2-5, with TRBD2 as a possible D gene (6 bases). The CDR3 totals 15 residues. Trimming cost V 7 bases and J 5 bases, with 21 bases left between them. CDR1 and CDR2 from the germline V gene are SGHRS and YFSETQ. As DNA, the CDR3 is TGCGCCAGCTCTCGGGGGTGGGAGACGTTGGAGACCCAGTACTTC. This codes for CASSRGWETLETQYF.

This clonotype was counted ten times or more. The CDR3 DNA reads as TGTGCCAGCAGCTTACAGTCGACAGGGGCGTCGTCAGAGACCCAGTACTTC. Translation: CASSLQSTGASSETQYF. The rearrangement links TRBV7-2 to TRBJ2-5; 8 bases match TRBD1. V dropped 2 bases and J dropped 4; count of bases not matched to a gene: 12. The CDR3 totals 17 residues. The germline V gene encodes CDR1 SGHTA and CDR2 FQGNSA.

This clonotype was observed at least ten times. The V and J genes are TRBV5-5 and TRBJ2-5; TRBD1 agrees at 7 bases. The CDR3 has 14 amino acids. V lost 4 bases to trimming and J lost 3 bases; unmatched junction nucleotides: 6. The V gene's germline CDR1 is SGHKS and CDR2 YYEKEE (reference sequence). The DNA for the CDR3 is TGTGCCAGCAGCCAGCATGGGACAGAAGAGACCCAGTACTTC. This translates into CASSQHGTEETQYF. Looking up the rest from reference TRBV5-5 and TRBJ2-5 gives the full variable domain: DAGVTQSPTHLIKTRGQQVTLRCSPISGHKSVSWYQQVLGQGPQFIFQYYEKEERGRGNFPDRFSARQFPNYSSELNVNALLLGDSALYLCASSQHGTEETQYFGPGTRLLVL.

This rearrangement joins TRBV6-4 to TRBJ1-1; maybe TRBD1 (5 bases). With 0 bases removed from V and 1 base from J, the gap between germline ends came to 12 bases. The CDR3 covers 16 residues. Per germline, CDR1 MRHNA and CDR2 SNTAGT. The CDR3 region has the DNA TGTGCCAGCAGTGACTCTCCGGGGGACGGGAACACTGAAGCTTTCTTT. The encoded protein is CASSDSPGDGNTEAFF.

Points on this clonotype: This may come from a read error, since a much larger clone is one base off. This chain links TRBV7-2 with TRBJ1-1; D perhaps matches TRBD1 (6 bases). CDR3 length: 13 amino acids. Per germline, CDR1 SGHTA and CDR2 FQGNSA. As DNA, the CDR3 is TGTGCCAGCAGCACCACCGGGGACACTGAAGCTTGCTTT. Protein sequence: CASSTTGDTEACF.

This clonotype was picked up many times. This rearrangement joins TRBV20-1 to TRBJ1-1; a possible D gene is TRBD1 (5 bases). The CDR3 has 11 amino acids. With 7 bases removed from V and 8 bases from J, the gap between germline ends came to 14 bases. Germline loops: CDR1 DFQATT, CDR2 SNEGSKA (reference sequence). The CDR3 DNA is TGCAGTGGCAGGCGGGGCGGGGAAGCTTTCTTT. Protein product: CSGRRGGEAFF.

The count of this clonotype is one. A much larger clone differs from this one at a single base, so this may be a read error. Here the CDR3 DNA reads TGCGCCATCAGCTTGCTTACTGGGGACAGAGAGACCCAGTACTTC. It encodes CAISLLTGDRETQYF. The chain couples TRBV5-1 to TRBJ2-5, with 7 bases matching TRBD1. This CDR3 has 15 residues. Germline CDR1 SGHRS, CDR2 YFSETQ. The entire variable domain, with the rest obtained from reference TRBV5-1 and TRBJ2-5, is as follows: KAGVTQTPRYLIKTRGQQVTLSCSPISGHRSVSWYQQTPGQGLQFLFEYFSETQRNKGNFPGRFSGRQFSNSRSEMNVSTLELGDSALYLCAISLLTGDRETQYFGPGTRLLVL.

This clonotype was detected many times. The chain couples TRBV3-1 to TRBJ1-1; TRBD1 is a possible D gene (5 bases). From germline, CDR1 is LGHDT and CDR2 YNNKEL (reference sequence). V was clipped by 3 bases and J by 2 bases, with 13 bases between them. CDR3 length equals 15 residues. CDR3 DNA: TGTGCCAGCAGCCACAGCCGGACATCCAACACTGAAGCTTTCTTT. This sequence encodes CASSHSRTSNTEAFF.

In its sample, this clonotype was seen many times. This chain links TRBV7-2 with TRBJ2-2; tentatively, D is TRBD2 (7 bases). V was shortened by 1 base and J by 0 bases, with 12 bases between the two germline ends. The CDR3 extends over 17 amino acids. Germline V gives CDR1 SGHTA, CDR2 FQGNSA. CDR3 amino acids: CASSLGGGSANTGELFF. The CDR3 DNA reads as TGTGCCAGCAGCTTAGGGGGGGGCTCCGCGAACACCGGGGAGCTGTTTTTT.

This clonotype was counted many times. The V call is TRBV7-2, the J call TRBJ1-6; 7 bases are shared with TRBD1. The V gene's germline CDR1 is SGHTA and CDR2 FQGNSA. V lost 5 bases to trimming and J lost 7 bases; unmatched junction nucleotides: 5. The CDR3 loop spans 14 amino acids. CDR3 coding DNA: TGTGCCAGCAGCAGTCAGGGGGTGAATTCACCCCTCCACTTT. Its translation: CASSSQGVNSPLHF.

This clonotype was detected many times. The chain carries TRBV7-9 and TRBJ1-5; 9 positions agree with TRBD1. CDR1 SEHNR and CDR2 FQNEAQ come from the germline V gene (reference sequence). The V and J ends lost 5 bases and 1 base, in that order; junction bases with no gene match: 9. The CDR3 extends over 17 amino acids. The CDR3 coding sequence is TGTGCCAGCAGCACTACAGGGGGCGGAAGAAGCAATCAGCCCCAGCATTTT. Its protein is CASSTTGGGRSNQPQHF. Full variable domain (outside the CDR3, taken from reference TRBV7-9 and TRBJ1-5): DTGVSQNPRHKITKRGQNVTFRCDPISEHNRLYWYRQTLGQGPEFLTYFQNEAQLEKSRLLSDRFSAERPKGSFSTLEIQRTEQGDSAMYLCASSTTGGGRSNQPQHFGDGTRLSIL.

Points on this clonotype: Just one base apart from a much larger clone, this may be a read error. The V call is TRBV28, the J call TRBJ2-2; 7 nucleotides line up with TRBD2. The CDR3 consists of 15 residues. From germline, CDR1 is MDHEN and CDR2 SYDVKM. This chain's CDR3 is CASRGAAGVGGELIF. CDR3 bases: TGTGCCAGCAGGGGTGCGGCGGGAGTAGGCGGGGAGCTGATTTTT.

This clonotype was detected ten times or more. The V gene is TRBV2, the J gene TRBJ1-5; no definite D call. Germline values: CDR1 SNHLY, CDR2 FYNNEI. Trimming cost V 7 bases and J 0 bases, with 13 bases left between them. This CDR3 has 15 residues. In DNA, the CDR3 is TGTGCCAGCACTCGCTCTGAATATAGCAATCAGCCCCAGCATTTT. Protein product: CASTRSEYSNQPQHF.

The chain links TRBV20-1 to TRBJ1-2; 7 nucleotides agree with TRBD1. CDR1 DFQATT and CDR2 SNEGSKA come from the germline V gene (reference sequence). With 2 bases clipped from V and 3 bases from J, the junction kept 3 bases outside the gene matches. This CDR3 has 13 amino acids. CDR3 nucleotide sequence: TGCAGTGCTAGAACCGGGACAGACTATGGCTACACCTTC. Translation: CSARTGTDYGYTF.

This clonotype occurred many times. The chain links TRBV20-1 to TRBJ2-1; tentatively, D is TRBD1 (6 bases). The V end was cut by 6 bases, the J end by 5 bases, with 11 bases between. CDR3 length: 12 residues. Germline lookup yields CDR1 DFQATT and CDR2 SNEGSKA (reference sequence). The DNA for the CDR3 is TGCAGTGCCGCCACAGGGAACAATGAGCAGTTCTTC. It codes for CSAATGNNEQFF.

Many counts were recorded for this clonotype. J is TRBJ2-7 and V is TRBV6-2 or TRBV6-3; D is ambiguous. The CDR3 has 13 amino acids. Germline values: CDR1 MNHEY, CDR2 SVGEGT. V dropped 2 bases and J dropped 3 bases, with 8 bases sitting between them. DNA for the CDR3: TGTGCCAGCAGTTACGGGAAGGACTACGAGCAGTACTTC. It encodes CASSYGKDYEQYF.

The table lists this clonotype with many counts. The chain combines TRBV4-3 with TRBJ1-6, with D possibly TRBD1 on 6 matching bases. Trimming shortened V by 0 bases and J by 10 bases, and 13 bases separated the two germline ends. Germline V lookup: CDR1 LGHNA, CDR2 YSLEER. CDR3 length: 15 amino acids. CDR3 DNA: TGCGCCAGCAGCCAAGATCAGGGGACGGGGTCACCCCTCCACTTT. This encodes CASSQDQGTGSPLHF.

V usage is TRBV2 and J usage is TRBJ2-7; TRBD1 or TRBD2 may be the D gene (5 bases each). The V end lost 8 bases, the J end lost 6 bases, and 11 bases lay between the germline ends. This CDR3 comprises 11 residues. The germline gives CDR1 SNHLY, CDR2 FYNNEI. DNA of the CDR3: TGTGCCAGCGGTGGGGACCCCGAGCAGTACTTC. This gives the protein CASGGDPEQYF.

About this clonotype: A read error may explain this, as a much larger clone is one base away. The CDR3 spells CVSSSARSYEQYF. The CDR3 DNA reads TGTGTCAGCTCATCGGCAAGATCCTACGAGCAGTACTTC. The chain is built from TRBV18 and TRBJ2-7, with D hard to call. The CDR3 spans 13 residues. Germline loops: CDR1 KGHSH, CDR2 LQKENI.

About this clonotype itself: An end of the junction differs from the germline gene, which may be a read error. The genes are TRBV20-1 and TRBJ2-2, with 16 bases fitting TRBD2. The germline gives CDR1 DFQATT, CDR2 SNEGSKA (reference sequence). CDR3 length: 21 amino acids. The chain's CDR3 is CSAKDIPGLAGGYERTGELCF. For the CDR3, the DNA is TGCAGTGCTAAGGACATTCCGGGACTAGCGGGAGGGTATGAGAGAACCGGGGAGCTGTGTTTT.

Ten or more counts support this clonotype. The chain employs TRBV7-2 and TRBJ2-5; 10 bases align to TRBD1. From germline, CDR1 is SGHTA and CDR2 FQGNSA. J was trimmed by 4 bases and V by 5 bases; bases with no gene match: 4. The CDR3 contains 14 residues. The CDR3 DNA sequence: TGTGCCAGCAGCAGCGACAGGGGGCGAGAGACCCAGTACTTC. This gives the protein CASSSDRGRETQYF.

This clonotype was seen repeatedly, ten times or more. The rearrangement links TRBV29-1 to TRBJ1-2; D gene ambiguous. V was pared by 4 bases and J by 1 base, with 10 bases between. The CDR3 loop spans 13 amino acids. The V gene's germline CDR1 is SQVTM and CDR2 ANQGSEA. As DNA, the CDR3 is TGCAGCGTTGTTGACGGTAATAACTATGGCTACACCTTC. Its protein is CSVVDGNNYGYTF.

This clonotype was recorded many times. CDR3 loop: CASTSREANYGYTF. CDR3 nucleotides: TGTGCCAGCACATCAAGGGAAGCTAACTATGGCTACACCTTC. This chain connects TRBV7-2 to TRBJ1-2; no clear D. Germline CDR1 is SGHTA and CDR2 is FQGNSA. V lost 7 bases and J lost 0, with 12 bases in between. This CDR3 has 14 residues.